This T cell receptor (beta chain) appears in the sequencing data of a study of T-cell reconstitution after alpha-beta-depleted transplantation in children. Study-wide findings and caveats: One year after transplant, T-cell counts and diversity came mostly from newly produced T cells. Certain patients had high TCRbeta diversity at day 60, and it came from recipient T cells and thymic progenitors that survived. Approximately two months post-transplant, alpha-beta T cells reportedly originated from several hundred expanded graft clones.

This clonotype was seen many times. Antigen unknown. Germline CDR1 MNHEY, CDR2 SMNVEV (reference sequence). V was trimmed by 1 base and J by 5 bases, leaving 12 bases between them. This CDR3 spans 14 amino acids. The TCRbeta library was prepared with unique molecular identifiers. TCRdb passed the PCR reads through MiXCR, listing each CDR3 protein once. The table lists approximately 490,000 distinct CDR3 sequences, about 10% of them singletons. The sequence was collected from a child aged 2 to 10 with inherited bone marrow failure, due to receive a stem cell transplant. The chain uses TRBV27 and TRBJ2-7; either TRBD1 or TRBD2 may fit D (7 bases each). The material was PBMCs, obtained before TCRalphabeta/CD19-depleted stem cell transplant. CDR3 DNA: TGTGCCAGCAGTTTATGGCAGGGGGGGGACGAGCAGTACTTC. The encoded protein is CASSLWQGGDEQYF.